This T cell receptor beta chain derives from a study of response to subunit inactivated influenza vaccine. The germline gives CDR1 LNHDA, CDR2 SQIVND (reference sequence). The V gene lost 6 bases and the J gene lost 1 base, with 9 bases spanning the gap. This CDR3 spans 13 amino acids. TCRdb reprocessed the RT-PCR reads with MiXCR, giving one entry per CDR3 protein. The sample consists of about 700,000 distinct CDR3 sequences, approximately 15% of them appearing once. The source material was PBMCs from blood, sampled 14 to 15 days before vaccination. The chain has TRBV19 and TRBJ1-1; no firm D call. The sequence derives from a man aged 50-60 years who received an inactivated influenza vaccine. The CDR3 here is CASRTGRNTEAFF. The CDR3, as DNA: TGTGCCAGTAGAACCGGGAGGAACACTGAAGCTTTCTTT.